The 12 T cell receptor beta chains in this list originate from one sample, sequenced in a study of shared clonotypes between healthy human individuals. Clones were read by immunoSEQ multiplex PCR, and TCRdb kept only the in-frame ones, dropping some. This table holds approximately 2.1 million clones, more than 80% found once. The sequenced material came from naive CD4+ T cells from PBMCs. Subset denoted: CD45RA+ positively selected. Source of these receptors: a man in his late teens or twenties in good health. Some clones in this sample may be carry-over from other donors' samples.

The chain carries TRBV27 and TRBJ2-3; 11 bases align to TRBD1. Per the germline V gene, CDR1 is MNHEY and CDR2 is SMNVEV (reference sequence). The V gene end was trimmed by 3 bases and the J gene end by 4 bases; junction bases not matched to a gene: 3. The CDR3 is 15 amino acids. The DNA for the CDR3 is TGTGCCAGCAGTTTCCGGGACAGGGGGGCAGATACGCAGTATTTT. This encodes CASSFRDRGADTQYF.

Note on this clone: This CDR3 is also generated by other DNA sequences in the sample. The chain uses TRBV28 and TRBJ2-1; the D gene is possibly TRBD1 (6 bases). Trimming stripped 6 bases from V and 4 bases from J, with 10 bases between. The CDR3 covers 13 residues. Germline values: CDR1 MDHEN, CDR2 SYDVKM. Written as DNA, the CDR3 is TGTGCCAGCAGCCTCGACAGGTACAATGAGCAGTTCTTC. It yields the protein CASSLDRYNEQFF.

The DNA of the CDR3 is TGTGCCAGCAGTTTCCGGGACAGGTTCAAAAACATTCAGTACTTC. It is translated as CASSFRDRFKNIQYF. The chain is built from TRBV28 and TRBJ2-4, with 8 bases that match TRBD1. Germline CDR1 is MDHEN and CDR2 is SYDVKM. V gave up 3 bases and J gave up 3 bases; unmatched junction bases: 4. The CDR3 spans 15 residues.

This CDR3 reads CASSIDRVSYGYTF. As DNA, the CDR3 is TGTGCCAGTAGTATAGATCGGGTCAGCTATGGCTACACCTTC. V is TRBV19 and J is TRBJ1-2; D gene unclear. Trimming shortened V by 0 bases and J by 4 bases, and 9 bases separated the two germline ends. From germline, CDR1 is LNHDA and CDR2 SQIVND (reference sequence). This CDR3 is 14 amino acids long.

The V gene is TRBV5-1, the J gene TRBJ2-7; D remains ambiguous. The V gene's germline CDR1 is SGHRS and CDR2 YFSETQ. V was shortened by 2 bases and J by 3 bases, with 9 bases between the two germline ends. The CDR3 covers 13 residues. CDR3 loop: CASSLSRYYEQYF. CDR3 coding DNA: TGCGCCAGCAGCTTAAGTAGGTACTACGAGCAGTACTTC. Filled out from reference TRBV5-1 and TRBJ2-7, the complete variable domain reads KAGVTQTPRYLIKTRGQQVTLSCSPISGHRSVSWYQQTPGQGLQFLFEYFSETQRNKGNFPGRFSGRQFSNSRSEMNVSTLELGDSALYLCASSLSRYYEQYFGPGTRLTVT.

This clone was recorded once. The chain couples TRBV5-1 to TRBJ2-1, with 13 bases fitting TRBD2. Germline V gives CDR1 SGHRS, CDR2 YFSETQ. Trimming cost V 4 bases and J 9 bases; bases outside gene matches: 10. The CDR3 loop spans 16 amino acids. The DNA of the CDR3 is TGCGCCAGCAGCGCTAGTACTAGCGGGAGGGTTGGTGAGCAGTTCTTC. Translation gives CASSASTSGRVGEQFF. The full variable domain, completed using reference TRBV5-1 and TRBJ2-1, is KAGVTQTPRYLIKTRGQQVTLSCSPISGHRSVSWYQQTPGQGLQFLFEYFSETQRNKGNFPGRFSGRQFSNSRSEMNVSTLELGDSALYLCASSASTSGRVGEQFFGPGTRLTVL.

The J gene is TRBJ2-7, the V gene TRBV5-6, with D perhaps TRBD1 or TRBD2 (5 bases each). The CDR3 loop spans 16 amino acids. V lost 0 bases, J lost 7 bases, and 20 bases lay in between. Germline-derived CDR1 and CDR2 are SGHDT and YYEEEE. The CDR3 DNA is TGTGCCAGCAGCTTGGCGAGGGGCCAGGGAAAAAGTGAGCAGTACTTC. It specifies CASSLARGQGKSEQYF.

The rearrangement joins TRBV19 to TRBJ1-2; D is unclear. Trimming pared 5 bases from V and 9 bases from J, leaving 25 bases between. Germline V gives CDR1 LNHDA, CDR2 SQIVND (reference sequence). The CDR3 has 16 residues. CDR3 bases: TGTGCCAGTAGTCTGGTTGAACCCGGGCAAAGGGATCGCTACACCTTC. This translates into CASSLVEPGQRDRYTF.

This chain connects TRBV4-3 to TRBJ1-5; D is perhaps TRBD1 (6 bases). The CDR3 covers 13 residues. V lost 5 bases, J lost 5 bases, and 10 bases lay in between. Germline CDR1 and CDR2: LGHNA and YSLEER. CDR3 in amino acids: CASSEGVYQPQHF. CDR3 sequence (DNA): TGCGCCAGCAGCGAGGGGGTCTATCAGCCCCAGCATTTT.

This chain links TRBV19 with TRBJ1-2, with unresolved D. Per germline, CDR1 LNHDA and CDR2 SQIVND (reference sequence). The V end was cut by 6 bases, the J end by 4 bases, with 15 bases between. This CDR3 spans 14 amino acids. CDR3 in amino acids: CASSMKVTPYGYTF. The CDR3 coding sequence is TGTGCCAGTAGCATGAAAGTAACACCCTATGGCTACACCTTC.

The rearrangement uses TRBV5-4 and TRBJ2-5; D perhaps matches TRBD1 (5 bases). Trimming shortened V by 4 bases and J by 2 bases, and 15 bases separated the two germline ends. The CDR3 runs 15 residues. Germline V lookup: CDR1 SGHNT, CDR2 YYREEE (reference sequence). CDR3 nucleotide sequence: TGTGCCAGCAGCACCCCCAGGACACAACAAGAGACCCAGTACTTC. Its translation is CASSTPRTQQETQYF. Full variable domain (remainder filled in from reference TRBV5-4 and TRBJ2-5): ETGVTQSPTHLIKTRGQQVTLRCSSQSGHNTVSWYQQALGQGPQFIFQYYREEENGRGNFPPRFSGLQFPNYSSELNVNALELDDSALYLCASSTPRTQQETQYFGPGTRLLVL.

This chain links TRBV30 with TRBJ1-5, with D possibly TRBD1 on 5 matching bases. The germline CDR1 and CDR2 sequences are GTSNPN and SVGIG (reference sequence). Between the trimmed V and J ends, which lost 3 bases and 7 bases, there was a span of 10 bases. This CDR3 contains 12 residues. CDR3 sequence (DNA): TGTGCCTGGAGCGGGACGGGACAGCCCCAGCATTTT. The encoded protein is CAWSGTGQPQHF. The full variable domain, completed using reference TRBV30 and TRBJ1-5, is SQTIHQWPATLVQPVGSPLSLECTVEGTSNPNLYWYRQAAGRGLQLLFYSVGIGQISSEVPQNLSASRPQDRQFILSSKKLLLSDSGFYLCAWSGTGQPQHFGDGTRLSIL.